The rows below give T cell receptor beta chains drawn from one sample of a study of lymphopenia after photon versus proton radiotherapy. TCRdb's copy holds only in-frame clones and misses some; the assay was immunoSEQ multiplex PCR. This table has about 18,000 clones, 80% to 95% appearing once. The sample was peripheral blood, taken from a patient treated with photon-based radiotherapy. These receptor sequences come from a woman in her thirties or forties with cholangiocarcinoma. CDR3s include the opening cysteine and the closing phenylalanine or tryptophan. The D gene is left open where the match is weak. Only some rows state a clone size, as once, few, many or a class for expanded clones.

J,D,V,size,CDR3,DNA
TRBJ2-5,TRBD2,TRBV18,-,CASSPLTSGGQETQYF,TGTGCCAGCTCACCACTTACTAGCGGGGGACAAGAGACCCAGTACTTC
TRBJ1-1,TRBD1,TRBV4-2,-,CASSQAKQGAGAFF,TGTGCCAGCAGCCAAGCCAAACAGGGGGCAGGAGCTTTCTTT
TRBJ2-3,-,TRBV7-9,-,CASSLKDTQYF,TGTGCCAGCAGCCTTAAAGATACGCAGTATTTT
TRBJ1-2,TRBD1,TRBV15,once,CATSRVDRDYGYTF,TGTGCCACCAGCAGAGTAGACAGGGACTATGGCTACACCTTC
TRBJ2-7,-,TRBV28,-,CASSYRGGYEQYF,TGTGCCAGCAGTTACAGGGGGGGTTACGAGCAGTACTTC
TRBJ1-5,-,TRBV30,-,CAWSALTGRNQPQHF,TGTGCCTGGAGTGCACTGACTGGCCGTAATCAGCCCCAGCATTTT
TRBJ2-7,-,TRBV7-3,-,CASSSSDRGSYEQYF,TGTGCCAGCAGCTCCTCAGACCGAGGCTCCTACGAGCAGTACTTC
TRBJ1-1,TRBD1,TRBV25-1,-,CASSGEVSQGAGAFF,TGTGCCAGCAGTGGAGAGGTGAGTCAGGGGGCAGGAGCTTTCTTT
TRBJ1-1,-,TRBV27,once,CASGLRANTEAFF,TGTGCCAGCGGCCTCCGGGCGAACACTGAAGCTTTCTTT
TRBJ1-6,-,TRBV27,once,CASSSTAGTVPSSPLHF,TGTGCCAGCAGTTCTACAGCCGGGACCGTACCTAGCTCACCCCTCCACTTT
TRBJ1-1,TRBD1,TRBV5-4,once,CASSLERGRGDTEAFF,TGTGCCAGCAGCTTGGAGAGGGGGCGGGGGGACACTGAAGCTTTCTTT
TRBJ2-3,TRBD1,TRBV7-6,-,CASSFRQGRSTDTQYF,TGTGCCAGCAGCTTCCGACAGGGCCGTAGCACAGATACGCAGTATTTT
TRBJ1-5,TRBD1,TRBV6-6,-,CASNQGDGQPQHF,TGTGCCAGCAACCAGGGGGACGGTCAGCCCCAGCATTTT
TRBJ1-4,-,TRBV7-9,-,CASSYPDGSNEKLFF,TGTGCCAGCAGCTACCCGGACGGGTCTAATGAAAAACTGTTTTTT
TRBJ1-3,-,TRBV2,once,CASSGGPDGNTIYF,TGTGCCAGCAGTGGGGGCCCCGACGGAAACACCATATATTTT
TRBJ2-3,-,TRBV2,-,CASNSLNTQYF,TGTGCCAGCAATAGCCTCAATACGCAGTATTTT
TRBJ1-3,-,TRBV11-3,-,CASSILGGTGNTIYF,TGTGCCAGCAGCATCCTAGGGGGTACTGGAAACACCATATATTTT
TRBJ1-2,-,TRBV27,-,CASRTTSGGGYTF,TGTGCCAGCAGGACTACCTCGGGTGGCGGCTACACCTTC
TRBJ1-2,-,TRBV28,-,CASSLFYQGAKGYTF,TGTGCCAGCAGTTTGTTTTATCAGGGAGCTAAAGGCTACACCTTC
TRBJ1-2,-,TRBV5-1,-,CASSLDSGGYTF,TGCGCCAGCAGCTTGGATAGCGGTGGCTACACCTTC
TRBJ1-2,-,TRBV10-3,-,CAISESIGESYTF,TGTGCCATCAGTGAGTCGATTGGGGAGAGCTACACCTTC
TRBJ2-3,-,TRBV7-3,-,CASSFFRTDTQYF,TGTGCCAGCAGCTTCTTCCGCACAGATACGCAGTATTTT
TRBJ2-5,TRBD2,TRBV19,-,CASSIGGGLSDGTQYF,TGTGCCAGTAGTATAGGCGGGGGGCTTTCCGACGGGACCCAGTACTTC
TRBJ1-2,-,TRBV6-1,few,CASSETWDYGYTF,TGTGCCAGCAGTGAAACATGGGACTATGGCTACACCTTC
TRBJ1-1,-,TRBV19,-,CAGLMGGNTEAFF,TGTGCTGGACTGATGGGGGGAAACACTGAAGCTTTCTTT
TRBJ2-1,-,TRBV28,-,CASSRSYNEQFF,TGTGCCAGCAGTCGGTCCTACAATGAGCAGTTCTTC
TRBJ1-3,TRBD1,TRBV5-1,-,CASSLRGQGANTIYF,TGCGCCAGCAGCTTGAGAGGACAGGGGGCGAACACCATATATTTT
TRBJ2-7,TRBD1,TRBV25-1,-,CASSPTARGTMYF,TGTGCCAGCAGTCCCACGGCCAGGGGGACGATGTACTTC
TRBJ2-7,TRBD1,TRBV6-1,-,CASTDRVGEQYF,TGTGCCAGCACAGACAGGGTTGGCGAGCAGTACTTC
TRBJ1-5,-,TRBV4-2,-,CASSQSVGSNQPQHF,TGTGCCAGCAGCCAAAGTGTAGGGAGCAATCAGCCCCAGCATTTT
TRBJ2-3,TRBD2,TRBV5-1,-,CASSITSGITDTQYF,TGCGCCAGCAGCATTACTAGCGGGATCACAGATACGCAGTATTTT
TRBJ2-3,-,TRBV30,-,CALQGTGVVRSSTDTQYF,TGTGCCTTACAGGGGACGGGGGTCGTGAGATCTAGCACAGATACGCAGTATTTT
TRBJ2-3,-,TRBV4-1,-,CASSPLGSSYTDTQYF,TGCGCCAGCAGCCCTTTGGGGAGCTCTTACACAGATACGCAGTATTTT
TRBJ2-2,-,TRBV5-8,once,CASSLAVRNTGELFF,TGTGCCAGCAGCTTGGCCGTTCGTAACACCGGGGAGCTGTTTTTT
TRBJ2-7,-,TRBV4-1,-,CASSQQGSYEQYF,TGCGCCAGCAGCCAACAGGGTTCCTACGAGCAGTACTTC
TRBJ2-1,TRBD2,TRBV19,-,CASRPSSGGAFEQFF,TGTGCCAGTAGACCCTCTAGCGGGGGGGCATTCGAGCAGTTCTTC
TRBJ2-2,TRBD1,TRBV11-3,-,CASSFTRTGPNTGELFF,TGTGCCAGCAGCTTTACGCGGACAGGGCCGAACACCGGGGAGCTGTTTTTT
TRBJ2-4,-,TRBV7-2,-,CASSLNQGMILAKNIQYF,TGTGCCAGCAGCTTAAACCAGGGGATGATTCTAGCCAAAAACATTCAGTACTTC
TRBJ2-7,-,TRBV5-1,-,CASSLTADEQYF,TGCGCCAGCAGCTTGACCGCGGACGAGCAGTACTTC
TRBJ2-7,TRBD1,TRBV27,-,CASSYTRTGSREQYF,TGTGCCAGCAGTTATACTAGGACAGGGTCGCGCGAGCAGTACTTC
TRBJ1-3,-,TRBV10-2,-,CASSESVGSSGNTIYF,TGCGCCAGCAGTGAGTCTGTGGGGAGCTCTGGAAACACCATATATTTT
TRBJ1-3,TRBD1,TRBV10-3,-,CATGQETGQLSGNTIYF,TGTGCCACCGGACAGGAGACCGGACAGCTCTCTGGAAACACCATATATTTT
TRBJ1-1,-,TRBV7-3,-,CASNIKGGLPYTEAFF,TGTGCCAGCAACATAAAGGGGGGGCTTCCTTACACTGAAGCTTTCTTT
TRBJ2-2,TRBD1,TRBV19,once,CASTPTKQGAGTGELFF,TGTGCCAGTACCCCCACCAAGCAGGGGGCAGGCACCGGGGAGCTGTTTTTT
TRBJ2-7,-,TRBV9,-,CASSVGDGGRDEQYF,TGTGCCAGCAGCGTGGGGGACGGGGGCCGGGACGAGCAGTACTTC
TRBJ2-1,-,TRBV11-3,once,CASSGTHGSGRVDEQFF,TGTGCCAGCAGCGGAACGCATGGGAGTGGGCGGGTAGATGAGCAGTTCTTC